This TCR beta chain is drawn from a study of T cells after posttransplantation cyclophosphamide. Findings and caveats of the study: Blood and skin or GI T cell repertoires showed limited TRB overlap. Later post-transplant blood repertoires were often dominated by donor CD8+ memory clones. Recipient CMV seropositivity and CMV reactivation strongly tracked TRB clonality.

A word on this clone: What it recognizes is unknown.

The protocol was immunoSEQ multiplex PCR, while the TCRdb copy is restricted to in-frame clones and leaves out a portion. This sample comprises about 36,000 clones, none seen once only. Losses at the gene ends were 5 bases for V and 5 bases for J; bases not matched to a gene: 7. Germline lookup yields CDR1 SEHNR and CDR2 FQNEAQ (reference sequence). The CDR3 is made up of 14 amino acids. This TCR was recovered from a girl between 10 and 17 years old in good health, CMV-negative, and a related stem cell transplant donor. The sample comprised PBMCs. The rearrangement joins TRBV7-9 to TRBJ1-2; 8 bases are a match to TRBD1. The CDR3 sequence: CASSATGGWYGYTF. CDR3 nucleotides: TGTGCCAGCAGCGCAACAGGGGGTTGGTATGGCTACACCTTC.